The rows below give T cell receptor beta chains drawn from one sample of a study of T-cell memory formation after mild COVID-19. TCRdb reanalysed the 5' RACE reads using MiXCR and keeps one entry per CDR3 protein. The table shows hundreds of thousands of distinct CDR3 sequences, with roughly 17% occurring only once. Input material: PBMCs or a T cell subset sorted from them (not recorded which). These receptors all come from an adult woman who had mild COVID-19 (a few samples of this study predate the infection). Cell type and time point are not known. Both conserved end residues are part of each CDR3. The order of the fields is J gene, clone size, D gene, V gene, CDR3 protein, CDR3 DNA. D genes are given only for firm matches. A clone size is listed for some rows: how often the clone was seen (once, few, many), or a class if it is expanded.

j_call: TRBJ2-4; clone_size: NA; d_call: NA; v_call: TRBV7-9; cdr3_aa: CASSLATNIQYF; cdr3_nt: TGTGCCAGCAGCCTGGCTACCAACATTCAGTACTTC
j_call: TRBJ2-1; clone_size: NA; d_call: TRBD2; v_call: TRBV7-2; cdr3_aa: CASSLEFPGTSGSNEQFF; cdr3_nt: TGTGCCAGCAGCTTAGAATTTCCCGGGACTAGCGGGTCCAATGAGCAGTTCTTC
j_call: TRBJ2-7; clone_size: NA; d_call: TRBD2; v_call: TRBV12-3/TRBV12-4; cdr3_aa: CASSWGGSYEQYF; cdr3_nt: TGTGCCAGCAGTTGGGGGGGCTCCTACGAGCAGTACTTC
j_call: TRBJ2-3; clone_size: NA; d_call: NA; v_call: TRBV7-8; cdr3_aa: CASSADYYTDTQYF; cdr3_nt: TGTGCCAGCAGCGCGGACTACTACACAGATACGCAGTATTTT
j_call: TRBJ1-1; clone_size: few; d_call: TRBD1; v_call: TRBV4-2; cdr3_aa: CASSRGQGPLNTEAFF; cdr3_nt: TGTGCCAGCAGCCGCGGACAGGGGCCTTTGAACACTGAAGCTTTCTTT
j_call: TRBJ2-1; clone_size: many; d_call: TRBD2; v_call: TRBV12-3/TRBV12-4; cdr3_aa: CASTHPGLSHEQFF; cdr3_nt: TGTGCCAGCACCCACCCGGGACTAAGCCATGAGCAGTTCTTC
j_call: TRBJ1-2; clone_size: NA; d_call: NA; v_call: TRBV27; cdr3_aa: CASSNYLRDGRKANYGYTF; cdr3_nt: TGTGCCAGCAGTAACTACCTCCGGGACGGACGTAAGGCTAACTATGGCTACACCTTC
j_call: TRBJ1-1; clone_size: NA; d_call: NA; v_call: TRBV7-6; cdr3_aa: CASSQEYRDTEAFF; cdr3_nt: TGTGCCAGCAGCCAAGAGTATCGGGACACTGAAGCTTTCTTT
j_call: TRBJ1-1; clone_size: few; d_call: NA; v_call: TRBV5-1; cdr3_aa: CASSLASGWDTEAFF; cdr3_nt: TGCGCCAGCAGCTTGGCCTCAGGGTGGGACACTGAAGCTTTCTTT
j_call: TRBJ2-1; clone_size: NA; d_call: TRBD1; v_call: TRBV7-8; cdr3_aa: CASSRGTGGNEQFF; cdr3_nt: TGTGCCAGCAGCCGCGGGACAGGGGGCAATGAGCAGTTCTTC